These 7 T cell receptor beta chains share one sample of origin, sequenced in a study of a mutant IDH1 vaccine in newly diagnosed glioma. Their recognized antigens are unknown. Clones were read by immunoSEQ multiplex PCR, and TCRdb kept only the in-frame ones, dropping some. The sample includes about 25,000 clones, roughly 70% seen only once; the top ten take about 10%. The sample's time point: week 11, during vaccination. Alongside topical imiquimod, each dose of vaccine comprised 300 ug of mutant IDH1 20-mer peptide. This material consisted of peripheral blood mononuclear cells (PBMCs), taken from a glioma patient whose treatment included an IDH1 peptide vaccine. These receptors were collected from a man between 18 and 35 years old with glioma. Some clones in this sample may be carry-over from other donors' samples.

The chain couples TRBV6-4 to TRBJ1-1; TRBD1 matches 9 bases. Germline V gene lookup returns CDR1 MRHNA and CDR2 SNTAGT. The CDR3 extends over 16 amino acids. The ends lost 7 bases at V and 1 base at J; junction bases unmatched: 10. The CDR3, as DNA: TGTGCCAGCAACCTCCAGGACAGGGGTGAGAACACTGAAGCTTTCTTT. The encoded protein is CASNLQDRGENTEAFF.

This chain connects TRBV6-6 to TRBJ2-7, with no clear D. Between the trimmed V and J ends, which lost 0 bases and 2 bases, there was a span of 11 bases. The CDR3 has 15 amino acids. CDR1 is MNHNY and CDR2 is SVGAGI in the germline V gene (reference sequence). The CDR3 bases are TGTGCCAGCAGTTACTCCCCGGAGTCGACCTACGAGCAGTACTTC. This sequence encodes CASSYSPESTYEQYF.

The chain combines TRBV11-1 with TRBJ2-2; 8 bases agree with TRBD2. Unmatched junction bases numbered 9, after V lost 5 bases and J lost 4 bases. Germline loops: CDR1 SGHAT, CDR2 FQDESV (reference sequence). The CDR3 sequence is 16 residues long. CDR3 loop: CASSPPGLARTGELFF. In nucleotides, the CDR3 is TGTGCCAGCAGCCCACCCGGACTAGCACGCACCGGGGAGCTGTTTTTT.

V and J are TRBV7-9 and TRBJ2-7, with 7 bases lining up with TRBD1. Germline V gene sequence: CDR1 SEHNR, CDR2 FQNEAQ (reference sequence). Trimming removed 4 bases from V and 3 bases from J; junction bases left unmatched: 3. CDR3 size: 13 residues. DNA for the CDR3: TGTGCCAGCAGCTCGGGACAGTACTACGAGCAGTACTTC. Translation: CASSSGQYYEQYF.

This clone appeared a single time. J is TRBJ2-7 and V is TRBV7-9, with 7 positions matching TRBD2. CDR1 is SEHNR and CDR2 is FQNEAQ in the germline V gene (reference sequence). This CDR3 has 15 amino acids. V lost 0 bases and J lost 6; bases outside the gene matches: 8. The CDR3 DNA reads TGTGCCAGCAGCTTAGCGGGGAGGGGTAAAGTCGAGCAGTACTTC. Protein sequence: CASSLAGRGKVEQYF.

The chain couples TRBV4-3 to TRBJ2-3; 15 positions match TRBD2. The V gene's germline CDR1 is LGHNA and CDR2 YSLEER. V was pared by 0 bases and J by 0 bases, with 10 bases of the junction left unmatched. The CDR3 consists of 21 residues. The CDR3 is CASSQDGTSGRYIYSTDTQYF. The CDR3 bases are TGCGCCAGCAGCCAAGACGGGACTAGCGGGAGGTACATCTATAGCACAGATACGCAGTATTTT.

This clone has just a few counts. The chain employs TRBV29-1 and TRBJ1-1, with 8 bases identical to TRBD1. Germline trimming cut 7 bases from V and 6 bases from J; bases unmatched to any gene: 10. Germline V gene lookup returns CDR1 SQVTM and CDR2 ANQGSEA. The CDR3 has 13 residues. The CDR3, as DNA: TGCAGCGCCCGACAGGGGATAAGTGCTGAAGCTTTCTTT. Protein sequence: CSARQGISAEAFF.